The source of this T cell receptor (beta chain) is a study of T cells after yellow fever vaccination. On this clonotype itself: Its antigen is as yet unknown.

CDR1 is SQVTM and CDR2 is ANQGSEA in the germline V gene. Trimming shortened V by 1 base and J by 5 bases, and 14 bases separated the two germline ends. The CDR3 totals 14 residues. TCRdb reprocessed the 5' RACE reads via MiXCR and lists one record per CDR3 protein. Found here are 50,000 or so distinct CDR3 sequences, roughly 7.5% of them singletons; the top ten hold approximately 28%. Study-level points and caveats: Booster sampling recovered most clones from primary vaccination (96% CD4, around 90% CD8). Abundant bulk-population clonotypes could contaminate the FACS-sorted repertoires. Some clonotypes, a small share, were shared between CD4 and CD8 compartments.

The sequence came from a man aged 18-30 years who received the YFV17D yellow fever vaccine. J is TRBJ2-5 and V is TRBV29-1; D gene unclear. The starting material was CD8+ T cells sorted from PBMCs, obtained approximately 15 days after the first yellow fever vaccination. DNA for the CDR3: TGCAGCGTTGAAGGGGGTGGGAACATCGAGACCCAGTACTTC. It codes for CSVEGGGNIETQYF.